This TCR beta chain was sequenced for a study of blood T cells in healthy people across ages. Then a second PCR, running roughly 7 to 12 cycles, was carried out with a sample-barcoded 5' primer and a J-beta primer mix. TCRdb fed the 5' RACE reads into MiXCR, producing one record per CDR3 protein. The data contain about 700,000 distinct CDR3 sequences, about 30% of them singletons. This CDR3 is 14 amino acids long. Germline values: CDR1 MNHEY, CDR2 SVGEGT. About this clonotype: A much larger clone is a single base away; this may be a read error.

The V and J genes are TRBV6-2 or TRBV6-3 and TRBJ2-5; 9 bases align to TRBD2. The receptor was derived from a woman older than 75 in good health. Sequencing was carried out using blood. CDR3 residues: CPSSQRRGGDEQYF. In DNA form, the CDR3 reads TGTCCCAGCAGTCAACGGCGGGGGGGCGATGAGCAGTACTTC.